Listed below are T cell receptor beta chains from one sample, sequenced in a study of CD8 T cells in ankylosing spondylitis. TCRdb recomputed calls from the 5' RACE reads with MiXCR, one row per CDR3 protein. The table lists about 240,000 distinct CDR3 sequences, 10% to 13% of them singletons. The material sequenced was blood, either unsorted or a sorted T cell fraction (not recorded which). These receptors were obtained from a male donor with ankylosing spondylitis or in good health (not recorded which). The CDR3 runs from the conserved cysteine through the conserved F or W. A D gene is named only where the DNA matches it firmly. Clone size is shown for a subset of rows, as once, few, many or a class of expanded clone.

clone size,D gene,J gene,V gene,CDR3 DNA,CDR3 protein
many,.,TRBJ2-7,TRBV5-1,TGCGCCAGCAGCCCCCAAGGTAGCGGTTTCTACGAGCAGTACTTC,CASSPQGSGFYEQYF
many,.,TRBJ2-7,TRBV5-1,TGCGCCAGCAGCCAGAGGGAGGGGGGCCCCTACGAGCAGTACTTC,CASSQREGGPYEQYF
many,.,TRBJ1-1,TRBV5-1,TGCGCCAGCAGCCCACGTATCGGCACTGAAGCTTTCTTT,CASSPRIGTEAFF
.,TRBD1,TRBJ1-1,TRBV30,TGTGCCTGGGACAGGGGACAGACGAACGCTGAAGCTTTCTTT,CAWDRGQTNAEAFF
many,.,TRBJ1-3,TRBV6-5,TGTGCCAGCAGTTACAGTTTTAACAGGGATGCTGGAAACACCATATATTTT,CASSYSFNRDAGNTIYF
many,.,TRBJ2-7,TRBV20-1,TGCAGTGTTCCAGAAGGTTTCCCAGAGCAGTACTTC,CSVPEGFPEQYF
many,TRBD2,TRBJ2-1,TRBV20-1,TGCAGTGCTAGAGCTTGGGGAGATGGGACTAGCGGGAGGATAATCCGTGAGCAGTTCTTC,CSARAWGDGTSGRIIREQFF
many,.,TRBJ2-1,TRBV3-1,TGTGCCAGCAGCCAAGATCTCCGGGTGAATGAGCAGTTCTTC,CASSQDLRVNEQFF
many,.,TRBJ2-1,TRBV29-1,TGCAGCGTTGAAGAACTAGCCGCGAGCTCCTACAATGAGCAGTTCTTC,CSVEELAASSYNEQFF
many,TRBD2,TRBJ2-2,TRBV4-2,TGTGCCAGCAGCCAAGCGGGAGGAGAGACCGGGGAGCTGTTTTTT,CASSQAGGETGELFF
many,TRBD1,TRBJ1-1,TRBV3-1,TGTGCCAGCAGCACCTCGGGACAGGGACCTTTGAACACTGAAGCTTTCTTT,CASSTSGQGPLNTEAFF
many,.,TRBJ2-5,TRBV7-2,TGTGCCAGCAGTCGACCGGGACCACAAGAGACCCAGTACTTC,CASSRPGPQETQYF
many,.,TRBJ1-5,TRBV18,TGTGCCAGCTCACCATCTGTTGGGGTTAGCAATCAGCCCCAGCATTTT,CASSPSVGVSNQPQHF
many,.,TRBJ1-4,TRBV20-1,TGCAGTGCCCCTGGGGGCAGGGGAAGGGAAAAACTGTTTTTT,CSAPGGRGREKLFF
many,TRBD1,TRBJ1-1,TRBV5-1,TGCGCCAGCAGCTTGGAGGGACAGGTGAACACTGAAGCTTTCTTT,CASSLEGQVNTEAFF
.,.,TRBJ2-2,TRBV18,TGTGCCAGCTCACCGCAGGGCAGCACCGGGGAGCTGTTTTTT,CASSPQGSTGELFF
many,.,TRBJ2-7,TRBV7-9,TGTGCCAGCAGCTCTGGGACGGTGGCTTCCTACGAGCAGTACTTC,CASSSGTVASYEQYF
many,TRBD1,TRBJ2-3,TRBV5-6,TGTGCCAGCAGCTTGGTGGACAGGGGGCGCGCAGATACGCAGTATTTT,CASSLVDRGRADTQYF
many,.,TRBJ2-7,TRBV5-6,TGTGCCAGCAGCTTTCGAGATGAGCAGTACTTC,CASSFRDEQYF
many,.,TRBJ2-5,TRBV6-5,TGTGCCAGCAGTTACGAAGTGACTAGTGTCCAGACCCAGTACTTC,CASSYEVTSVQTQYF
many,TRBD2,TRBJ2-3,TRBV5-1,TGCGCCAGCAGCTTGAGTTCTGGTAGCGGGGGTACAGATACGCAGTATTTT,CASSLSSGSGGTDTQYF
.,TRBD1,TRBJ1-4,TRBV11-3,TGTGCCAGCACTCTATCCCGGGACAGGACTAATGAAAAACTGTTTTTT,CASTLSRDRTNEKLFF
.,TRBD1,TRBJ2-1,TRBV7-2,TGTGCCAGCAGCATTACCGGGACAGCAAACAATGAGCAGTTCTTC,CASSITGTANNEQFF
.,TRBD1,TRBJ1-2,TRBV25-1,TGTGCCAGCAGTAGAGGGACAGTCTATGGCTACACCTTC,CASSRGTVYGYTF
many,.,TRBJ2-7,TRBV29-1,TGCAGCGTCGGATCCCGGTCCTACGAGCAGTACTTC,CSVGSRSYEQYF
few,.,TRBJ2-3,TRBV6-1,TGTGCCAGCAGTGAAGGGATCTCCTCCAGCACAGATACGCAGTATTTT,CASSEGISSSTDTQYF
many,.,TRBJ2-1,TRBV21-1,TGTGCCAGCAGCAAACTGTTGAGGTCACCGGGACTAGCGGGAGGGCATGAGCAGTTCTTC,CASSKLLRSPGLAGGHEQFF
many,TRBD2,TRBJ2-1,TRBV5-1,TGCGCCAGCAGTCCAACTAGCGGAGAACCATACAGTGAGCAGTTCTTC,CASSPTSGEPYSEQFF
many,.,TRBJ1-1,TRBV10-3,TGTGCCATCAGTGAGCCCCGGGGGGGGACGGCCACTGAAGCTTTCTTT,CAISEPRGGTATEAFF
many,.,TRBJ2-4,TRBV12-3/TRBV12-4,TGTGCCAGCAGCCCGTCTAGGGATGGAGCCAAAAACATTCAGTACTTC,CASSPSRDGAKNIQYF
many,TRBD2,TRBJ2-5,TRBV6-1,TGTGCCAGCAAAAGGGGGAGCGGGGGGGCGGAGTCCCAAGAGACCCAGTACTTC,CASKRGSGGAESQETQYF
many,.,TRBJ2-7,TRBV10-3,TGTGCCATCAGCGGGACTTACTACGAGCAGTACTTC,CAISGTYYEQYF
many,.,TRBJ2-2,TRBV12-3/TRBV12-4,TGTGCCAGCAGCCTGAAGGGTAGGGGGGAGCTGTTTTTT,CASSLKGRGELFF
many,.,TRBJ2-5,TRBV29-1,TGCAGCGTTGAAGATCCTCGAGGGGGAGTGTACCAAGAGACCCAGTACTTC,CSVEDPRGGVYQETQYF
.,TRBD1,TRBJ1-4,TRBV6-1,TGTGCCAGCAGCCGGGACAGGGTTGATGAAAAACTGTTTTTT,CASSRDRVDEKLFF
many,.,TRBJ1-1,TRBV12-3/TRBV12-4,TGTGCCAGCAGTTTTTATCTGACAACAAACACTGAAGCTTTCTTT,CASSFYLTTNTEAFF
many,TRBD1,TRBJ1-4,TRBV4-1,TGCGCCAGCAGCCAGGAGACAGGGGGAGGTAATGAAAAACTGTTTTTT,CASSQETGGGNEKLFF
.,.,TRBJ1-5,TRBV20-1,TGCAGTGTGAGTAGAGCCGTAAATCAGCCCCAGCATTTT,CSVSRAVNQPQHF
many,.,TRBJ1-1,TRBV12-3/TRBV12-4,TGTGCCAGCAGTTTCGGTGGGGGAAGAGGGACTGAAGCTTTCTTT,CASSFGGGRGTEAFF
many,.,TRBJ1-1,TRBV12-3/TRBV12-4,TGTGCCAGCAGTCCCCGATTGAACACTGAAGCTTTCTTT,CASSPRLNTEAFF
few,TRBD1,TRBJ2-7,TRBV7-9,TGTGCCAGCAGCCCCACTCATGGGACAGCCTACGAGCAGTACTTC,CASSPTHGTAYEQYF
.,.,TRBJ2-1,TRBV12-3/TRBV12-4,TGTGCCAGCAGTTCGATGACCCGCAATGAGCAGTTCTTC,CASSSMTRNEQFF
many,.,TRBJ2-7,TRBV15,TGTGCCACCAGCAGAGATTCGCAGGGATGGTGGACGGGCGAGCAGTACTTC,CATSRDSQGWWTGEQYF
many,.,TRBJ2-3,TRBV25-1,TGTGCCAGCTCCCCGACGGGGGGCAAGGGAGATACGCAGTATTTT,CASSPTGGKGDTQYF
many,TRBD1,TRBJ1-2,TRBV5-1,TGCGCCAGCAGCTGGGGACAGGAGAACTATGGCTACACCTTC,CASSWGQENYGYTF